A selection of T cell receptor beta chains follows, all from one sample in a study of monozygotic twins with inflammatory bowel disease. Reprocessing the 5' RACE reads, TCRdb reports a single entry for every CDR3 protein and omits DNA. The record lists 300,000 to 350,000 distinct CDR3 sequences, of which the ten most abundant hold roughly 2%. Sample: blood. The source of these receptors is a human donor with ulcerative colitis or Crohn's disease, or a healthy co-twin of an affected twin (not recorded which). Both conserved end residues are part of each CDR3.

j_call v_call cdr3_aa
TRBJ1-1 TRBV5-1 CASSLGQGARIYTEAFF
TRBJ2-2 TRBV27 CASSSRTSGVANTGELFF
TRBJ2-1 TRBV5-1 CASSLAQGSYNEQFF
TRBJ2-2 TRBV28 CASSREMNTGELFF
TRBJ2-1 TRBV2 CASSPTGNRGLVEQFF
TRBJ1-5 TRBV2 CASRRQISNQPQHF
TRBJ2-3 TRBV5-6 CASSLTQGTDTQYF
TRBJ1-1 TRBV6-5 CASSYAENTEAFF
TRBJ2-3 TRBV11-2 CASSLALAIRQADTQYF
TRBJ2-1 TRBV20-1 CSAPYFGTSGYNEQFF
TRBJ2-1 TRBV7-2 CASKGIGSYNEQFF
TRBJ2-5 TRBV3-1 CASSHPLAGEKRETQYF
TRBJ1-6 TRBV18 CASSPPGASYNSPLHF
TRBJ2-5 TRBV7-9 CASSLGNTGRETQYF
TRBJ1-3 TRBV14 CASSQDLWGAGNTIYF
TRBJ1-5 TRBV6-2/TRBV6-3 CASSTYRDRANQPQHF
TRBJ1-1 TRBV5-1 CASSLGQGFTEAFF
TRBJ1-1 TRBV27 CASSLSRVGGTEAFF
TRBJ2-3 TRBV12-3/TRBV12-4 CASSLTLRGTDTQYF
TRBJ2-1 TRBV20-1 CSARGYSVGSGQFF
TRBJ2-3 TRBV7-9 CASSLRGTSGYHGTQYF
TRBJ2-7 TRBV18 CASSPTAGGGYEQYF
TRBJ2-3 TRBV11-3 CASSQDGTSLDTQYF
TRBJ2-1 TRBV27 CASSSDLAGEDNEQFF
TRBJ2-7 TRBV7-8 CASSPRGDYGGELYF
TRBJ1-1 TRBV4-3 CASSQDPQGTGGTEAFF
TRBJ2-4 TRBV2 CASSGAGPQNIQYF
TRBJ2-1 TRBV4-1 CASSHSSGKGYNEQFF
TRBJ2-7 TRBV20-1 CSARGRAHSYEQYF
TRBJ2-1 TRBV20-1 CSARLAWNEQFF
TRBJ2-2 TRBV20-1 CSARDRGRSNTGELFF
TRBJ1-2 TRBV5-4 CASSSTGSSYGYTF
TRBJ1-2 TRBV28 CASSLPGDIGSYTF
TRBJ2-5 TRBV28 CASSFESAGPQETQYF
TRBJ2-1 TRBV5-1 CASRRQGPYNEQFF